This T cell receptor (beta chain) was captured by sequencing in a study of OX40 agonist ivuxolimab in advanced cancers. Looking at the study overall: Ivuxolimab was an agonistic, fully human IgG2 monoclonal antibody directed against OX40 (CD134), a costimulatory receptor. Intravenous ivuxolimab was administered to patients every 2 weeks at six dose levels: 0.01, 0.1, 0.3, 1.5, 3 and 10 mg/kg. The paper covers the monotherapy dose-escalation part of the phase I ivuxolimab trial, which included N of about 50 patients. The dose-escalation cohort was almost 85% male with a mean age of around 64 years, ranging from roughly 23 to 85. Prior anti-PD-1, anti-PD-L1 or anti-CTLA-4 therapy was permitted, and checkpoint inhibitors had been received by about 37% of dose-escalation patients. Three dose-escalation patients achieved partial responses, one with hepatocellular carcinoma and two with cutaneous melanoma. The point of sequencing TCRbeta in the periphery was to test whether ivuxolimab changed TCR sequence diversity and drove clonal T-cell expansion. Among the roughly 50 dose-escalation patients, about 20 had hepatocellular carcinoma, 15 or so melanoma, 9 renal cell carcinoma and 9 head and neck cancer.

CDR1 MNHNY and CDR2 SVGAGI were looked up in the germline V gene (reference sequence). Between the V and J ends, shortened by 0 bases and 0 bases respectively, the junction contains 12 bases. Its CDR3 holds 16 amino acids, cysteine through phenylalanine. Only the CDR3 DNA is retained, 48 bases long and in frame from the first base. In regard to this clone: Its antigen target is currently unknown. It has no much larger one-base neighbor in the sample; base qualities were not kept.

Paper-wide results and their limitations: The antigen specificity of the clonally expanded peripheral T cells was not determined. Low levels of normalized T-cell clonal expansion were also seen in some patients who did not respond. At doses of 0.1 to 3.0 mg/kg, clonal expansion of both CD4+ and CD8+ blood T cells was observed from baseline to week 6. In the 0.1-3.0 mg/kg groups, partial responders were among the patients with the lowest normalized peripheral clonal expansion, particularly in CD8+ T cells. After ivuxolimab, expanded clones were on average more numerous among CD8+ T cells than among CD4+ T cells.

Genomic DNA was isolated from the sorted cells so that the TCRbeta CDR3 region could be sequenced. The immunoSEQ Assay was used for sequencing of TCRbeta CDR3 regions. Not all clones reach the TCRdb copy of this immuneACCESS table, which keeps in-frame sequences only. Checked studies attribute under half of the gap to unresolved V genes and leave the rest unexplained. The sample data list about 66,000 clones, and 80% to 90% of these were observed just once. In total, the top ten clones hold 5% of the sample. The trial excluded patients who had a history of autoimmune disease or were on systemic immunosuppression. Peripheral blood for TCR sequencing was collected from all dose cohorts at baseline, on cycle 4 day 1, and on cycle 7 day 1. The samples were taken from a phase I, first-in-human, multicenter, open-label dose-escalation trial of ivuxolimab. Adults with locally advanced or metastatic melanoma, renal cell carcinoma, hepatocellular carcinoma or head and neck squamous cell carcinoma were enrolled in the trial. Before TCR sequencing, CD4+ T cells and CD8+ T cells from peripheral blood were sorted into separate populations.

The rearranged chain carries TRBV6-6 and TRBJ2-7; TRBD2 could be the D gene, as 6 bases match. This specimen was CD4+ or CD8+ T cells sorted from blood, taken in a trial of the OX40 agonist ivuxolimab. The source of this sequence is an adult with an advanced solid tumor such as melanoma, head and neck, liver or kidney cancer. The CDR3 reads CASSYSSLASSYEQYF. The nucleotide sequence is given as TGTGCCAGCAGTTACTCAAGCCTAGCGAGCTCCTACGAGCAGTACTTC.